This TCR beta chain was retrieved from a study of PD-1 blockade in classical Hodgkin lymphoma. Patients all relapsed after autologous stem cell transplantation, and there was variation in brentuximab vedotin exposure. Regarding the study as a whole: Complete responders' diversity at baseline resembled that of newly diagnosed patients.

The method was immunoSEQ multiplex PCR; TCRdb's version includes in-frame clones alone and lacks a portion of them. The sample yields just over 60,000 clones, 88% seen once. A note on this clone: No antigen is known for it.

The CDR3 covers 10 residues. Trimming shortened V by 4 bases and J by 3 bases, and 4 bases separated the two germline ends. CDR1 is DFQATT and CDR2 is SNEGSKA in the germline V gene (reference sequence). The receptor comes from a human donor with classical Hodgkin lymphoma. The J gene is TRBJ2-7, the V gene TRBV20-1; D is unclear. Sequences were derived from peripheral blood mononuclear cells (PBMCs), sampled at baseline. This chain's CDR3 is CSAILYEQYF. CDR3 bases: TGCAGTGCTATACTCTACGAGCAGTACTTC.